This TCR beta chain was sequenced during a study of blood T cell repertoires in COVID-19 (dated by TCRdb to 2020 to 2022). Turning to the overall study: Samples from collaborators originated in the United States, Italy and Spain and spanned both the acute and convalescent phases of COVID-19. The material from the prospective study consisted of cDNA or gDNA derived from T cells, B-cell-depleted T cells, or PBMCs. Subjects who had been exposed to COVID-19, were actively infected with it, or had recovered from it provided the deeply sampled blood TCRbeta repertoires that made up the dataset. The repertoires were made available in a free public database intended to serve as a resource for research on the immune response to SARS-CoV-2. The samples were drawn from two sources: the first 160 participants of the ongoing ImmuneRACE study, and 1,000 to 1,500 subjects contributed by 6 global collaborators. Nearly every sample came with metadata listing a de-identified subject ID, COVID-19 status, age in years and sex. Where available, HLA class I and class II types were obtained from metadata supplied by the sample provider rather than from assay-based typing. Overall study outcomes, separate from this receptor: How much clinical and demographic metadata was included differed by source and by participant, and the metadata was provided uncurated.

As concerns this clone: The clone's antigen remains unknown. The input lacks base qualities; no much larger clone sits a single base away.

The immunoSEQ Assay, a bias-controlled multiplex PCR, was used to amplify TCRbeta CDR3 regions from genomic DNA. In the authors' own workflow: The number of nucleated cells in each sample was estimated from the amplification of reference gene primers within the assay. Sequence reads were collapsed and filtered to measure the absolute abundance of every unique TCRbeta CDR3 rearrangement. For each sample, productive Simpson clonality was calculated by taking the square root of Simpson's diversity index across productive rearrangements. In its TCRdb copy, this immuneACCESS table keeps in-frame sequences only and misses some clones. Where compared with another copy, unresolved V genes explain less than half of these, and the others have no known cause. That table furnishes V, J and clone size, whereas the DNA furnished D and trimming. This sample holds some 330,000 clones; about 87% were observed only once. Less than 5.5% of the sample comes from the top ten.

Reading the germline V gene gives CDR1 MDHEN and CDR2 SYDVKM. The CDR3, cysteine through phenylalanine, is 14 amino acids long. Of the read, only the CDR3 DNA is kept; its 42 bases are in frame from base 1. Compared with germline, V lacks 6 bases and J lacks 6 bases; bases without a gene match: 7. Participants in the prospective study were aged about 18 to 95 years, lived in 20 to 25 United States geographic areas, and enrolled through a virtual design. Cohort assignment in the prospective study relied on participant-reported clinical history from a screening survey and a study questionnaire. ImmuneRACE Cohort 3 recovered participants were defined by two consecutive negative NP/OP PCR tests, healthcare professional clearance, or symptom resolution. In the prospective study, mobile phlebotomists collected whole blood, serum and a nasopharyngeal or oropharyngeal swab from each participant. Prospective study participants could optionally give additional blood draws and questionnaires over an approximately 2-month period. Blood samples from the prospective study were shipped frozen or at room temperature prior to DNA extraction.

The sequenced sample consisted of PBMCs or T cells enriched from blood (not recorded which). Here the chain combines TRBV28 and TRBJ1-2; TRBD1 lines up with 10 middle nucleotides. The sequence came from a man aged 30-40 years who had recovered from COVID-19. The CDR3 has the sequence CASRSGTGEDGYTF. The DNA is TGTGCCAGCAGGTCGGGGACAGGGGAGGATGGCTACACCTTC.